The 9 T cell receptor beta chains listed next were all sequenced from one sample in a study of shared clonotypes between healthy human individuals. Produced via immunoSEQ multiplex PCR; TCRdb's table is partial and in-frame only. The sample records approximately 640,000 clones, less than 95% being singletons. The specimen sequenced was memory CD8+ T cells from PBMCs. Regarding subset: CD45RO+ cells pooled with CCR7-negative TemRA cells. The receptors shown here come from a man aged 18 to 30 in good health. Some clones in this sample may be carry-over from other donors' samples.

This chain uses TRBV21-1 with TRBJ1-1; the DNA was not used to check the table's D call, TRBD1. TRBV21-1 is a listed pseudogene. This CDR3 has 19 amino acids. CDR3 sequence reads: CASPGQVRPRNEKNTEAFF. CDR3 DNA: TGTGCCAGCCCGGGACAGGTGAGACCCCGCAATGAAAAGAACACTGAAGCTTTCTTT.

The chain links TRBV2 to TRBJ2-1; a possible D gene is TRBD2 (5 bases). This CDR3 is built from 15 residues. V gave up 1 base and J gave up 5 bases, with 12 bases separating them. Germline V gene sequence: CDR1 SNHLY, CDR2 FYNNEI. CDR3 sequence (DNA): TGTGCCAGCAGTGAAGTTAGCATGACTAACAATGAGCAGTTCTTC. Translating gives CASSEVSMTNNEQFF.

The chain uses TRBV11-2 and TRBJ1-2; D perhaps matches TRBD1 (6 bases). Trimming removed 5 bases from V and 3 bases from J, with 13 bases in between. CDR1 is SGHAT, CDR2 FQNNGV, per germline. The CDR3 has 14 amino acids. The CDR3 DNA follows: TGTGCCAGCAGCGAACAGGGTTCGTACTATGGCTACACCTTC. Its translation: CASSEQGSYYGYTF.

The chain couples TRBV7-8 to TRBJ1-2, with D perhaps TRBD1 (6 bases). V was cut by 5 bases and J by 4 bases, with 17 bases left in between. Germline lookup yields CDR1 SGHVS and CDR2 FQNEAQ. This CDR3 spans 15 amino acids. The CDR3: CASSLRVSDSYGYTF. As DNA, the CDR3 is TGTGCCAGCAGCCTCCGGGTTTCGGACAGCTATGGCTACACCTTC.

The chain uses TRBV28 and TRBJ1-5; D is possibly TRBD1 (6 bases). CDR3 length equals 15 residues. From germline, CDR1 is MDHEN and CDR2 SYDVKM. Trimming pared 1 base from V and 8 bases from J, leaving 15 bases between. The CDR3 protein is CASSLYSGEREPQHF. The CDR3 DNA follows: TGTGCCAGCAGTTTATATTCAGGGGAGAGAGAGCCCCAGCATTTT.

The gene calls are TRBV6-1 and TRBJ2-1, with D tentatively TRBD1 (5 bases). The V end was cut by 4 bases, the J end by 8 bases, with 15 bases between. Germline loops: CDR1 MNHNS, CDR2 SASEGT. The CDR3 sequence is 14 residues long. Written as DNA, the CDR3 is TGTGCCAGCAGTGGACAAACAGGACAAGATGAGCAGTTCTTC. Amino acid sequence: CASSGQTGQDEQFF.

The chain combines TRBV7-9 with TRBJ2-1, with D possibly being TRBD2 (5 bases). CDR1 SEHNR and CDR2 FQNEAQ come from the germline V gene (reference sequence). Trimming removed 4 bases at V and 6 bases at J, with 13 bases between. The CDR3 consists of 14 residues. The CDR3: CASSSTREPNEQFF. The CDR3 DNA is TGTGCCAGCAGCTCAACAAGGGAGCCCAATGAGCAGTTCTTC.

The rearrangement uses TRBV19 and TRBJ1-1, with 12 positions matching TRBD1. V dropped 9 bases and J dropped 7; count of bases not matched to a gene: 6. The germline CDR1 and CDR2 sequences are LNHDA and SQIVND (reference sequence). The CDR3 loop spans 13 amino acids. CDR3 region: CASVGQGAGEAFF. For the CDR3, the DNA is TGTGCCAGCGTGGGACAGGGGGCCGGTGAAGCTTTCTTT.

A single count supports this clone. The chain uses TRBV11-3 and TRBJ2-7, with 9 bases aligning to TRBD1. Germline loops: CDR1 SGHNT, CDR2 YENEEA. The ends lost 5 bases at V and 5 bases at J; junction bases unmatched: 10. CDR3 length: 15 amino acids. CDR3 sequence (DNA): TGTGCCAGCAGCCGTAGGCGGACAGGGGTAGACGAGCAGTACTTC. Translation: CASSRRRTGVDEQYF.